What follows is one T cell receptor beta chain and its context. As yet, its antigen is unknown. Amplification yielded TCR beta CDR3 regions, with RNA transcripts as the source. First-round RT-PCR of the TCR CDR3 relied on the HTBI primer set. TCRdb reprocessed the multiplex PCR reads with MiXCR, giving one entry per CDR3 protein. The sample records hundreds of thousands of distinct CDR3 sequences, roughly 18% being singletons. This entry is derived from a study of T cells in Graves' hyperthyroidism and ophthalmopathy. Broader study findings: Researchers report that a 13 V-J model separated ophthalmopathy from stable hyperthyroidism. Within blood appeared most thyroid clonotypes that had expanded above 0.001.

Germline CDR1 and CDR2: MNHNS and SASEGT. Trimming at V came to 3 bases and at J to 5 bases, leaving 9 bases not matched to a gene. The CDR3 spans 15 residues. This TCR came from a man aged 45-65 years with Graves' ophthalmopathy. This sequence joins TRBV6-1 and TRBJ1-1, with 7 bases lining up with TRBD1. Sequencing used blood. The CDR3 loop reads CASSDTGVRGTEAFF. The CDR3 coding sequence is TGTGCCAGCAGTGATACAGGGGTGAGGGGGACTGAAGCTTTCTTT.